The sample holds a few counts of the clone carrying this T cell receptor (beta chain). The protocol was immunoSEQ multiplex PCR, while the TCRdb copy is restricted to in-frame clones and leaves out a portion. The table lists roughly 38,000 clones, 75% to 85% of them singletons. This specimen comes from a study of PD-L1 blockade in urothelial cancer. Study-level background: Analyzed time points were 3 weeks (second dose) and 6 weeks after therapy began.

The time point here: pretreatment peripheral blood. This CDR3 has 14 residues. The ends were cut back, 2 bases at V and 7 bases at J, with 9 bases in the middle. CDR1 and CDR2 from the germline V gene are SGHTA and FQGNSA. This clonotype was obtained from a man between 60 and 75 years old with urothelial cancer. This rearrangement joins TRBV7-2 to TRBJ1-6, with no clear D. The sample here was PBMCs, taken around atezolizumab (anti-PD-L1) treatment. The CDR3 DNA reads as TGTGCCAGCAGCTTACTTGGGCAAAATTCACCCCTCCACTTT. Translated, it gives CASSLLGQNSPLHF.